This TCR beta chain was observed in a study of shared clonotypes between healthy human individuals. Notes on the study in general: Represented genetic and exposure-history diversity was restricted by having few donors. In general, naive subsets displayed greater estimated richness than memory subsets did.

Here immunoSEQ multiplex PCR was the method, and the copy in TCRdb shows in-frame clones only, minus some. The sample lists 190,000 or so clones; about 66% were seen once. Turning to this clone: Its antigen remains unidentified.

The study drew its donors from healthy HIV-negative adults without recent acute infections or vaccinations. CD4+ cells yielded CD45RA+ naive and CD45RA-negative memory subsets. CDR3 size: 14 residues. The germline V gene encodes CDR1 MDHEN and CDR2 SYDVKM. The V gene lost 5 bases and the J gene lost 3 bases, with 10 bases spanning the gap. This receptor was taken from a man under 40 in good health. Sequencing was performed on memory CD4+ T cells sorted from blood. Subset described: CD45RA-negative fraction. The gene calls are TRBV28 and TRBJ1-4, with a tentative D call TRBD1 (6 bases). The CDR3 loop is CASSKGGSNEKLFF. The DNA for the CDR3 is TGTGCCAGCAGTAAAGGGGGTTCTAATGAAAAACTGTTTTTT.